One T cell receptor (beta chain) is described in this entry. Donors were ostensibly healthy at sampling, although undocumented immune exposures were probable. This entry is derived from a study of cytomegalovirus exposure and HLA in healthy donors. As for the study in general: In an early release, HLA-typed donors contributed some 82 million unique TCR sequences.

In the PCR, 60 Vbeta and 13 Jbeta primers were used. In the original workflow: Roughly 11 million shared chains were among tens of millions of unique TCR beta chains counted in a later analysis. The method was immunoSEQ multiplex PCR; TCRdb's version includes in-frame clones alone and lacks a portion of them. V and J calls and clone size follow that table, whereas D and trimming were derived from the DNA. This sample has about 240,000 clones; roughly 87% occur once, and the top ten carry 4.5% to 6%. The sequenced sample consisted of PBMCs. The TCR comes from a woman in her thirties or forties in good health and CMV-seropositive.

The CDR3 nucleotides read TGTGCCAGCAGAAAGGACAGGGCAAGCACTGAAGCTTTCTTT. This sequence encodes CASRKDRASTEAFF. This rearrangement joins TRBV27 to TRBJ1-1; 8 bases fit TRBD1. The CDR3 extends over 14 amino acids. Unmatched junction bases numbered 7, after V lost 6 bases and J lost 4 bases. The germline V gene has CDR1 MNHEY and CDR2 SMNVEV (reference sequence).